This is a list of T cell receptor beta chains from one sample in a study of OX40 agonist ivuxolimab in advanced cancers. This table comes from immunoSEQ multiplex PCR, and its TCRdb copy is limited to in-frame clones, with some not included. The sample has over 85,000 clones; approximately 87% are singletons. This sample comprised CD4+ or CD8+ T cells sorted from blood, obtained in a trial of the OX40 agonist ivuxolimab. The receptors originated from an adult with an advanced solid tumor such as melanoma, head and neck, liver or kidney cancer. CDR3s include the opening cysteine and the closing phenylalanine or tryptophan.

V	length	CDR3
TRBV9	13	CASSVGQAYGYTF
TRBV18	14	CASSPGAGNYGYTF
TRBV30	14	CAWKAGTHTGELFF
TRBV11-2	13	CASSLTAGAEQYF
TRBV18	14	CASSPPGGSDTQYF
TRBV29-1	11	CSSRQGETQYF
TRBV18	16	CASSPRAQGPVAEAFF
TRBV29-1	12	CSAGQTNTEAFF
TRBV4-1	14	CASSPVLSNQPQHF
TRBV5-5	15	CASSLNPGAHQPQHF
TRBV14	16	CASSRRLAGDLETQYF
TRBV5-1	16	CASSPGQVSGANVLTF
TRBV5-4	14	CASSLGLAIYEQYF
TRBV18	15	CASSPSGNGANVLTF
TRBV6-1	15	CATSSAGGGTDTQYF
TRBV6-6	13	CASSYGGLSGYTF
TRBV7-2	14	CASSFTFSGSEQYF
TRBV5-1	14	CASSLEGAGYGYTF
TRBV2	15	CASSARSGGTDTQYF
TRBV9	14	CASSALQGNTEAFF